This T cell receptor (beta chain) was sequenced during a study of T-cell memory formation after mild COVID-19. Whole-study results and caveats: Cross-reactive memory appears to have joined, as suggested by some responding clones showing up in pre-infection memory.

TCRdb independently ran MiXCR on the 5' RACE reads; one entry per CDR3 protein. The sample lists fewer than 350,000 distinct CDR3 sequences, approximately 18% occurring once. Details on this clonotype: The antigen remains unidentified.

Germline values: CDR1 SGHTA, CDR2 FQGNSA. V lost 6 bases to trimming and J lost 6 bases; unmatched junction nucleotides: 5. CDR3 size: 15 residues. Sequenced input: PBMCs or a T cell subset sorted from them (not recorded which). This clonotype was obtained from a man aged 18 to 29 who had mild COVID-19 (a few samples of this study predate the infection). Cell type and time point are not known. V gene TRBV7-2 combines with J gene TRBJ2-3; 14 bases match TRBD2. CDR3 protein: CASRRLAGGQDTQYF. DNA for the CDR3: TGTGCCAGCAGACGACTAGCGGGGGGGCAGGATACGCAGTATTTT.